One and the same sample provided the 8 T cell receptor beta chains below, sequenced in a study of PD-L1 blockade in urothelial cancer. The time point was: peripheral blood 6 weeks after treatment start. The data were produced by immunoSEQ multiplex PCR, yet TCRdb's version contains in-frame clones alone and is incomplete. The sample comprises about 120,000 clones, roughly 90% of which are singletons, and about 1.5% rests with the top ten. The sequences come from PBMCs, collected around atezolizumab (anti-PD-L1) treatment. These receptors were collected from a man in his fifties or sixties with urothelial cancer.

The CDR3 DNA follows: TGTGCCAGCAGCCCACGGACAGCCGGCTACAATGAGCAGTTCTTC. Its translation: CASSPRTAGYNEQFF. The gene calls are TRBV11-2 and TRBJ2-1; a weak D match, TRBD1 (6 bases). The V end was cut by 5 bases, the J end by 3 bases, with 14 bases between. There are 15 residues in the CDR3. The germline CDR1 and CDR2 sequences are SGHAT and FQNNGV.

Written as DNA, the CDR3 is TGCGCCAGCAGCACAGCGACAGGGGACGGCTACACCTTC. This gives the protein CASSTATGDGYTF. This sequence joins TRBV5-1 and TRBJ1-2, with TRBD1 identical over 8 bases. This CDR3 is 13 amino acids long. CDR1 and CDR2 from the germline V gene are SGHRS and YFSETQ. The junction had 7 bases not matched to a gene; V was cut back by 4 bases and J by 8 bases.

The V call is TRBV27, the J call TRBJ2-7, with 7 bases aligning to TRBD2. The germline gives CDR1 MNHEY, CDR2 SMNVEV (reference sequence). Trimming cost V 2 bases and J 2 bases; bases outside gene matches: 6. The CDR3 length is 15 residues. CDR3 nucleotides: TGTGCCAGCAGTTTAGGGCTAGCGGCTACCTACGAGCAGTACTTC. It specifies CASSLGLAATYEQYF.

The chain's CDR3 is CASSYSNRGKGEQFF. In DNA, the CDR3 is TGTGCCAGCAGTTACTCGAACAGGGGGAAGGGTGAGCAGTTCTTC. The chain couples TRBV6-6 to TRBJ2-1, with 8 bases lining up with TRBD1. Germline values: CDR1 MNHNY, CDR2 SVGAGI (reference sequence). Trimming removed 0 bases from V and 9 bases from J; junction bases left unmatched: 7. CDR3 length: 15 residues.

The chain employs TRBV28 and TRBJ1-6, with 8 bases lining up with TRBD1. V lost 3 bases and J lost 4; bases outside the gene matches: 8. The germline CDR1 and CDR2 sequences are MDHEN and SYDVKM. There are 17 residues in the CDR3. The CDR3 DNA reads TGTGCCAGCAGTTTGGGGCAGGGGGCAAGGTATAATTCACCCCTCCACTTT. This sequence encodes CASSLGQGARYNSPLHF.

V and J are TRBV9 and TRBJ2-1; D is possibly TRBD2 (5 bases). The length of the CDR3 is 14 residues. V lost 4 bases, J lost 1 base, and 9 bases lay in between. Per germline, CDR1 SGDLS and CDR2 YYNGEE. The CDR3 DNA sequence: TGTGCCAGCAGCATCAGCGGTTCCTACAATGAGCAGTTCTTC. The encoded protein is CASSISGSYNEQFF.

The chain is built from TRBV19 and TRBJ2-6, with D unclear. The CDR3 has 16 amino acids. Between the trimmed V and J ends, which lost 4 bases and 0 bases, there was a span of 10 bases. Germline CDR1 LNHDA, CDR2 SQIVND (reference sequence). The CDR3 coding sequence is TGTGCCAGTAGTAGAGAATCGGGCTCTGGGGCCAACGTCCTGACTTTC. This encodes CASSRESGSGANVLTF.

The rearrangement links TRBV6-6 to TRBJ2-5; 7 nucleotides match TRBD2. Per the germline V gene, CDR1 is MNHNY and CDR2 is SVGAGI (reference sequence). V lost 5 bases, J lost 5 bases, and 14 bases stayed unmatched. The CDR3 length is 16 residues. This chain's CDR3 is CASSSHSTGGTETQYF. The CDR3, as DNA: TGTGCCAGCAGTAGCCACTCTACCGGGGGGACTGAGACCCAGTACTTC.